These 20 T cell receptor beta chains were all obtained from the same sample, sequenced in a study of patients and donors after allogeneic stem cell transplantation. From the RT-PCR reads, TCRdb called clonotypes with MiXCR, one entry per CDR3 protein. The top ten clones hold more than 9% of a sample with a few hundred thousand distinct CDR3 sequences, 13% to 15% of them seen once. The sample consisted of blood, either unsorted or a sorted T cell fraction (not recorded which). Receptor source: a human donor who was either an allogeneic HSCT recipient or a stem cell or donor lymphocyte infusion donor (not recorded which). It is not recorded whose cells these are; they may come from a transplant donor.

The chain links TRBV25-1 to TRBJ2-3; 8 nucleotides line up with TRBD2. V shed 8 bases and J 3 bases; nucleotides not matched to a gene: 22. Germline CDR1 MGHDK, CDR2 SYGVNS. The CDR3 loop spans 19 amino acids. CDR3 in DNA: TGTGCCAGCGGAGGATTTCTGGCGGGGGGCGGGTCGGGGACAGATACGCAGTATTTT. Protein: CASGGFLAGGGSGTDTQYF.

This clonotype has only a few counts. The genes are TRBV5-6 and TRBJ1-3; unclear D gene. V lost 0 bases, J lost 4 bases, and 8 bases lay in between. Germline-derived CDR1 and CDR2 are SGHDT and YYEEEE. The CDR3 has 14 residues. CDR3: CASSLVGIGNTIYF. The CDR3, as DNA: TGTGCCAGCAGCTTGGTAGGGATAGGAAACACCATATATTTT.

This clonotype appeared a few times. As DNA, the CDR3 is TGTGCCAGCAGCCCCCCGGGACTAGCGGGACTCCTGGAGCAGTACTTC. Residues: CASSPPGLAGLLEQYF. The V and J genes are TRBV11-1 and TRBJ2-7; 13 bases are a match to TRBD2. J lost 7 bases, V lost 5 bases, and 11 bases had no gene match. The length of the CDR3 is 16 residues. Germline lookup yields CDR1 SGHAT and CDR2 FQDESV (reference sequence).

The chain combines TRBV5-1 with TRBJ2-7; no firm D call. CDR1 is SGHRS, CDR2 YFSETQ, per germline. V lost 2 bases and J lost 6, with 15 bases in between. This CDR3 spans 14 amino acids. CDR3 bases: TGCGCCAGCAGCTTAAGGGAACGAACCCTCGAGCAGTACTTC. Encoded protein: CASSLRERTLEQYF.

The rearrangement uses TRBV19 and TRBJ2-3; maybe TRBD2 (5 bases). CDR1 and CDR2 from the germline V gene are LNHDA and SQIVND (reference sequence). This CDR3 has 15 amino acids. V lost 6 bases and J 0 bases, leaving 13 bases between the germline ends. This CDR3 reads CASRRAATSTDTQYF. CDR3 nucleotide sequence: TGTGCCAGTAGAAGAGCGGCTACTAGCACAGATACGCAGTATTTT.

This clonotype has ten or more counts. This sequence joins TRBV12-3 or TRBV12-4 and TRBJ2-6, with D perhaps matching TRBD2 (6 bases). Trimming removed 2 bases at V and 8 bases at J, with 13 bases between. The CDR3 sequence is 15 residues long. The CDR3 DNA reads TGTGCCAGCAGTTTAACGGGAGCCGGGACCAACGTCCTGACTTTC. This gives the protein CASSLTGAGTNVLTF.

This clonotype was seen only a few times. This sequence joins TRBV2 and TRBJ1-6; a weak D match, TRBD1 (5 bases). The CDR3 length is 15 residues. The V end lost 4 bases, the J end lost 5 bases, and 12 bases lay between the germline ends. Germline CDR1 and CDR2: SNHLY and FYNNEI. CDR3 nucleotides: TGTGCCAGCAGTGTGGGGACGGTTAATAATTCACCCCTCCACTTT. Translation gives CASSVGTVNNSPLHF. Using reference TRBV2 and TRBJ1-6 for the parts outside the CDR3, the full variable domain is EPEVTQTPSHQVTQMGQEVILRCVPISNHLYFYWYRQILGQKVEFLVSFYNNEISEKSEIFDDQFSVERPDGSNFTLKIRSTKLEDSAMYFCASSVGTVNNSPLHFGNGTRLTVT.

The gene calls are TRBV20-1 and TRBJ1-1; D remains ambiguous. This CDR3 is 13 amino acids long. With 0 bases removed from V and 4 bases from J, the gap between germline ends came to 9 bases. Germline CDR1 DFQATT, CDR2 SNEGSKA (reference sequence). The CDR3 nucleotides read TGCAGTGCTAGAGATGAACGACGCACTGAAGCTTTCTTT. Protein sequence: CSARDERRTEAFF.

Worth noting for this clonotype: Given a much more abundant clone one base away, this may be a read error. This chain connects TRBV10-3 to TRBJ2-1, with a possible D match to TRBD2 (7 bases). Per germline, CDR1 ENHRY and CDR2 SYGVKD. This CDR3 has 16 residues. In DNA form, the CDR3 reads TGTGCCATGAGTGGACTAGTGGGGGGCCTCTACAATGAGCAGTTCTTC. Amino acid sequence: CAMSGLVGGLYNEQFF.

This chain connects TRBV10-3 to TRBJ2-7, with 8 bases lining up with TRBD2. V shed 0 bases and J 3 bases; nucleotides not matched to a gene: 4. The CDR3 length is 15 residues. Germline CDR1 is ENHRY and CDR2 is SYGVKD. The CDR3, as DNA: TGTGCCATCAGTGAGTCAGGACTAGCAGGCTACGAGCAGTACTTC. Translation: CAISESGLAGYEQYF.

CDR3 nucleotide sequence: TGTGCCAGCAGCTTAGATAGTGGGGGAAGTTCCCTATACGAGCAGTACTTC. Protein: CASSLDSGGSSLYEQYF. V gene TRBV11-2 combines with J gene TRBJ2-7; D could derive from TRBD1 or TRBD2 (5 bases each). The CDR3 extends over 17 amino acids. The germline V and J ends were trimmed by 0 bases and 4 bases, with 19 bases remaining between them. Per the germline V gene, CDR1 is SGHAT and CDR2 is FQNNGV.

The chain carries TRBV5-6 and TRBJ2-2, with 8 bases fitting TRBD1. V shed 2 bases and J 5 bases; nucleotides not matched to a gene: 11. Germline loops: CDR1 SGHDT, CDR2 YYEEEE. This CDR3 comprises 17 residues. CDR3 DNA sequence: TGTGCCAGCAGCTTACAAACGGGACAGGCAAGGACCGGGGAGCTGTTTTTT. It yields the protein CASSLQTGQARTGELFF.

The chain uses TRBV6-1 and TRBJ2-3, with 7 bases that match TRBD2. The V gene's germline CDR1 is MNHNS and CDR2 SASEGT. This CDR3 contains 15 residues. V lost 7 bases and J lost 0; bases outside the gene matches: 7. This CDR3 is CASIAAGDSTDTQYF. CDR3 DNA sequence: TGTGCCAGCATTGCTGCGGGGGACAGCACAGATACGCAGTATTTT.

This clonotype was recorded a few times. The rearrangement links TRBV4-3 to TRBJ1-2; TRBD1 agrees at 8 bases. This CDR3 contains 15 residues. From germline, CDR1 is LGHNA and CDR2 YSLEER. V dropped 1 base and J dropped 4; count of bases not matched to a gene: 5. The chain's CDR3 is CASSQARTGPYGYTF. In DNA form, the CDR3 reads TGCGCCAGCAGCCAAGCCCGGACAGGGCCCTATGGCTACACCTTC.

This chain joins TRBV20-1 and TRBJ1-2; TRBD1 might be the D (5 bases). Germline CDR1 is DFQATT and CDR2 is SNEGSKA (reference sequence). The V gene lost 3 bases and the J gene lost 7 bases, with 15 bases spanning the gap. The length of the CDR3 is 13 residues. The DNA for the CDR3 is TGCAGTGCTAGCCCCCCAGGGTTCAGTGGCTACACCTTC. Its protein product is CSASPPGFSGYTF.

This clonotype was counted at least ten times. CDR3 region: CSVEVQLAGEQFF. CDR3 DNA: TGCAGCGTTGAAGTTCAACTAGCGGGCGAGCAGTTCTTC. J is TRBJ2-1 and V is TRBV29-1, with TRBD2 matching over 9 bases. The CDR3 spans 13 residues. The germline V gene has CDR1 SQVTM and CDR2 ANQGSEA. Unmatched junction bases numbered 5, after V lost 1 base and J lost 10 bases.

The genes are TRBV6-2 or TRBV6-3 and TRBJ2-1; D perhaps matches TRBD1 (5 bases). This CDR3 comprises 15 residues. The ends were cut back, 4 bases at V and 8 bases at J, with 18 bases in the middle. Germline assignment: CDR1 MNHEY and CDR2 SVGEGT. The CDR3 region is CASSSPPRAEDEQFF. The CDR3 DNA reads as TGTGCCAGCAGTTCTCCCCCCAGGGCGGAAGATGAGCAGTTCTTC.

This chain uses TRBV5-1 with TRBJ2-3; no reliable D call. CDR1 is SGHRS, CDR2 YFSETQ, per germline. CDR3 length: 15 residues. Trimming shortened V by 2 bases and J by 6 bases, and 16 bases separated the two germline ends. The CDR3 region is CASSFPVGLSDTQYF. The CDR3 DNA is TGCGCCAGCAGCTTCCCAGTCGGTTTGTCCGATACGCAGTATTTT.

Only a few counts were recorded for this clonotype. V is TRBV13 and J is TRBJ2-3; unclear D gene. V shed 4 bases and J shed 7 bases, with 15 bases lying between them. Germline assignment: CDR1 PRHDT and CDR2 FYEKMQ (reference sequence). The length of the CDR3 is 14 residues. The CDR3 nucleotides read TGTGCCAGCAGCTCGGACGGAATGGCTTATACGCAGTATTTT. Protein product: CASSSDGMAYTQYF.

The chain joins TRBV5-1 to TRBJ1-5; 11 nucleotides match TRBD1. The CDR3 covers 18 residues. Germline assignment: CDR1 SGHRS and CDR2 YFSETQ. The V and J ends lost 4 bases and 0 bases, in that order; junction bases with no gene match: 9. CDR3 in DNA: TGCGCCAGCAGCACGGGACAGGGGGGATTTTATAGCAATCAGCCCCAGCATTTT. This translates into CASSTGQGGFYSNQPQHF.